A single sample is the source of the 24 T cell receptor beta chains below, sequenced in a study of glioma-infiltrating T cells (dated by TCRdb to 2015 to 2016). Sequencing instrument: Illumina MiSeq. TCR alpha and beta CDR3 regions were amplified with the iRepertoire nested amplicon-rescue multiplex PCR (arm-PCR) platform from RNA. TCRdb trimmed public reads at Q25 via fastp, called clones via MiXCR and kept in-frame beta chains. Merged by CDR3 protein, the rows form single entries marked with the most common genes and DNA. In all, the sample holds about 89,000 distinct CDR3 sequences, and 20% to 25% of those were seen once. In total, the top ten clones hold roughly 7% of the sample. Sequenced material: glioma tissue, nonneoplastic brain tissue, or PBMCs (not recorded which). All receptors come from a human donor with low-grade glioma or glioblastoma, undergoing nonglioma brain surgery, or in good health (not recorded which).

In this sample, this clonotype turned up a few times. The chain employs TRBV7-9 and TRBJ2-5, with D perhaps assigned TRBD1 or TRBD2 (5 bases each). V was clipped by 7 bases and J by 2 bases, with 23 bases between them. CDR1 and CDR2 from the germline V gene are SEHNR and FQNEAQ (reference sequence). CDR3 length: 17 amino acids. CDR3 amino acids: CASIDIWTPEGQETQYF. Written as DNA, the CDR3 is TGTGCCAGCATCGACATCTGGACACCAGAGGGGCAAGAGACCCAGTACTTC.

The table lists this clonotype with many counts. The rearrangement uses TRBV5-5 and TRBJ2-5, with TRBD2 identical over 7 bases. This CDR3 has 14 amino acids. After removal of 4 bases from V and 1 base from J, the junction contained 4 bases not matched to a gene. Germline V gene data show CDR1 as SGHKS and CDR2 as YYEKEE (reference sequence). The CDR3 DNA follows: TGTGCCAGCAGCGCCGGGACTACCCAAGAGACCCAGTACTTC. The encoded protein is CASSAGTTQETQYF.

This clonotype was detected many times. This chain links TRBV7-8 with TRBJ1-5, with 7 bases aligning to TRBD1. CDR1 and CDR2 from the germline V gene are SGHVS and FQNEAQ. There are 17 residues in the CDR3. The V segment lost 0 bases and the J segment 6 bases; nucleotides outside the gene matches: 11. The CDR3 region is CASSLASGGQVFQPQHF. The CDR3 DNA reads TGTGCCAGCAGCTTAGCGTCGGGAGGACAGGTGTTTCAGCCCCAGCATTTT.

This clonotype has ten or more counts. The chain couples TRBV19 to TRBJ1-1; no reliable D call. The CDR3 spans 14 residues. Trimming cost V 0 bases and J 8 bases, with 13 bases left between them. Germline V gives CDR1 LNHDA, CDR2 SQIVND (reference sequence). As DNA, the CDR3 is TGTGCCAGTAGTATAGATCGGCCGGGCAAGGAAGCTTTCTTT. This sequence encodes CASSIDRPGKEAFF.

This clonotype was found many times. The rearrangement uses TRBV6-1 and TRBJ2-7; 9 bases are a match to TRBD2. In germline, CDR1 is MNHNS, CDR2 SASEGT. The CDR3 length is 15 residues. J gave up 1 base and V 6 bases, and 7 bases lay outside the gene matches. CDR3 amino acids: CASSTSGGTSYEQYF. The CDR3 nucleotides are TGTGCCAGCAGCACAAGCGGGGGGACATCCTACGAGCAGTACTTC.

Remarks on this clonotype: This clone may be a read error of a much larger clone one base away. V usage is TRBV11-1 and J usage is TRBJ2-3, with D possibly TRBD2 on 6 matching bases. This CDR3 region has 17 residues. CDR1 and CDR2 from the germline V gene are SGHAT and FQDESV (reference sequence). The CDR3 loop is CASSLGDGSVSTDKQYF. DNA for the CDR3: TGTGCCAGCAGCTTAGGCGACGGGAGTGTCAGCACAGATAAGCAGTATTTT.

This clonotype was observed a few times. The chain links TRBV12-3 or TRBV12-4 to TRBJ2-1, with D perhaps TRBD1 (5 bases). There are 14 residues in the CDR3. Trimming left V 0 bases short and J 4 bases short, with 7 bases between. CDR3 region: CASSLATAYNEQFF. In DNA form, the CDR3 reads TGTGCCAGCAGTTTAGCGACAGCTTACAATGAGCAGTTCTTC.

The CDR3 loop reads CASSRGPQEETQYF. The CDR3 coding sequence is TGCGCCAGCAGCCGGGGGCCGCAAGAAGAGACCCAGTACTTC. The rearrangement joins TRBV5-1 to TRBJ2-5; either TRBD1 or TRBD2 may fit D (6 bases each). The CDR3 extends over 14 amino acids. The V end was cut by 4 bases, the J end by 3 bases, with 13 bases between. Germline V gene lookup returns CDR1 SGHRS and CDR2 YFSETQ.

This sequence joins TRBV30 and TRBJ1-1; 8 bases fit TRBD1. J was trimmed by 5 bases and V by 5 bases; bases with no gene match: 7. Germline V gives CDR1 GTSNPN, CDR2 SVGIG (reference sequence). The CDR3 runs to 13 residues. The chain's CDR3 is CAWRRGQRTEAFF. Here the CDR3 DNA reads TGTGCCTGGCGCAGGGGGCAAAGAACTGAAGCTTTCTTT.

This CDR3 reads CVSSLWSGSYEQYF. In DNA form, the CDR3 reads TGTGTTAGCAGTTTATGGAGCGGGAGTTACGAGCAGTACTTC. V gene TRBV27 combines with J gene TRBJ2-7; 8 positions match TRBD2. The germline CDR1 and CDR2 sequences are MNHEY and SMNVEV (reference sequence). The CDR3 runs 14 residues.

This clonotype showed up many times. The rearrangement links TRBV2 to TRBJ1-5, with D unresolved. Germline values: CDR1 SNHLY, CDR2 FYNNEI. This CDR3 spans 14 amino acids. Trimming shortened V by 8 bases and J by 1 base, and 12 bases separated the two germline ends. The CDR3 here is CASVPNRSNQPQHF. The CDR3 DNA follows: TGTGCCAGCGTTCCCAATAGGAGCAATCAGCCCCAGCATTTT.

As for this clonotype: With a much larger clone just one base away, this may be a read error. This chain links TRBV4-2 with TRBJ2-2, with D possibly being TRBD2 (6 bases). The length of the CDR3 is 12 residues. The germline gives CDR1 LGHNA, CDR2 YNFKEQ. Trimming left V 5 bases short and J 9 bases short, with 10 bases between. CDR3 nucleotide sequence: TGTGCCAGCAGCGGTCGGGGGAGGGAGCTGTTTTTT. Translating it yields CASSGRGRELFF.

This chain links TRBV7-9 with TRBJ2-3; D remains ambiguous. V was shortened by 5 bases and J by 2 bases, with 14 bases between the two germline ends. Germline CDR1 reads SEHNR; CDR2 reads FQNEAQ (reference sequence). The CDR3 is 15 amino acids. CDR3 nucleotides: TGTGCCAGCAGCCACCACTATGCCCCCACAGATACGCAGTATTTT. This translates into CASSHHYAPTDTQYF.

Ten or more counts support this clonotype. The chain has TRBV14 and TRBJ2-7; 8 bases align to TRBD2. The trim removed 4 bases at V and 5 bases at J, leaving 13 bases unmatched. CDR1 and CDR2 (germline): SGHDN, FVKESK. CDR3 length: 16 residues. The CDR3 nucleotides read TGTGCCAGCAGCCTTGGGCCCTTAGCGGGGTTTGACGAGCAGTACTTC. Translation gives CASSLGPLAGFDEQYF.

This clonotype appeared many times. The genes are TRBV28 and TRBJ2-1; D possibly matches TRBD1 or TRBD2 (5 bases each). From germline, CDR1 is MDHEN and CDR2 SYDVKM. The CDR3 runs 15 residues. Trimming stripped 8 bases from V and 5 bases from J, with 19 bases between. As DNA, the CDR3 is TGTGCCAGCGCAACTGGGGCTACCGGGAACAATGAGCAGTTCTTC. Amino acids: CASATGATGNNEQFF.

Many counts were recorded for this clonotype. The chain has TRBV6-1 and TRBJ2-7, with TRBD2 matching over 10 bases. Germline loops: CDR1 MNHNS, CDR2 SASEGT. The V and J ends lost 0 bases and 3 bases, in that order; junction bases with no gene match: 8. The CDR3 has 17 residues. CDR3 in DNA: TGTGCCAGCAGTGAAGCGTTTCCTAGCGGGAGTATCTACGAGCAGTACTTC. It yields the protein CASSEAFPSGSIYEQYF.

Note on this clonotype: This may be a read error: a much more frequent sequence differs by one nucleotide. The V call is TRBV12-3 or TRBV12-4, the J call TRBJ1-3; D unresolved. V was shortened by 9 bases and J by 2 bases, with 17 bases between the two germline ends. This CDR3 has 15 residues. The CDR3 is CASRKAEGPGNTIYF. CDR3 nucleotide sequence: TGTGCCAGTCGGAAGGCAGAAGGCCCTGGAAACACCATATATTTT.

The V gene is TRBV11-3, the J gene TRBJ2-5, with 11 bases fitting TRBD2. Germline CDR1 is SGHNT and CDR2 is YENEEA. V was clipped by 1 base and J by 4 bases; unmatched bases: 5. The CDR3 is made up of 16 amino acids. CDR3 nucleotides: TGTGCCAGCAGCTTAGGGATGACTAGCGGGGTAGAGACCCAGTACTTC. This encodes CASSLGMTSGVETQYF.

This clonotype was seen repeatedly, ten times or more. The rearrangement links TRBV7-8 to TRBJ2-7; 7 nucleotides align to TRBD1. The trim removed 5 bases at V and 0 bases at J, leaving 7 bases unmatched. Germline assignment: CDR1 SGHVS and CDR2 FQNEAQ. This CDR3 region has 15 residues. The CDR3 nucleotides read TGTGCCAGCAGCCGACAAGGACAGGCCTCCTACGAGCAGTACTTC. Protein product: CASSRQGQASYEQYF.

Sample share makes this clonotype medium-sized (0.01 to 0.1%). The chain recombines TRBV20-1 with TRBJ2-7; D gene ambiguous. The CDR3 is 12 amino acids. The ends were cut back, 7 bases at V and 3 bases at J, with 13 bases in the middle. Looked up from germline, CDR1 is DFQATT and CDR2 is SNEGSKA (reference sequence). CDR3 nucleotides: TGCAGTGTTGTCGTGGGGAACTACGAGCAGTACTTC. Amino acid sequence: CSVVVGNYEQYF.

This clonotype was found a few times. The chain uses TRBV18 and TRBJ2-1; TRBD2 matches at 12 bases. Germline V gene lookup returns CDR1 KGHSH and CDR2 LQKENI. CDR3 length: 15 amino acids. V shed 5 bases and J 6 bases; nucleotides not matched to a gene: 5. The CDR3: CASSLTSGSPNEQFF. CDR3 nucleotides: TGTGCCAGCTCATTGACTAGCGGGAGTCCCAATGAGCAGTTCTTC.

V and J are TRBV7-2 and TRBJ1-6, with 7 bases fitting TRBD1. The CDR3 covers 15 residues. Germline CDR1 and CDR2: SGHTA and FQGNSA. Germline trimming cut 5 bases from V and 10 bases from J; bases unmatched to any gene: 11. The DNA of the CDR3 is TGTGCCAGCAGCCATAGACAGGGTATAGGATCACCCCTCCACTTT. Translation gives CASSHRQGIGSPLHF.

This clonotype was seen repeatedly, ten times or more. The CDR3: CASSLGGYQETQYF. The CDR3 region has the DNA TGTGCCAGCAGCTTAGGGGGGTACCAAGAGACCCAGTACTTC. V gene TRBV7-2 combines with J gene TRBJ2-5; perhaps D is TRBD1 or TRBD2 (5 bases each). CDR3 size: 14 residues. V shed 1 base and J shed 0 bases, with 6 bases lying between them. Germline CDR1 is SGHTA and CDR2 is FQGNSA. The whole variable domain, filled in from reference TRBV7-2 and TRBJ2-5, reads GAGVSQSPSNKVTEKGKDVELRCDPISGHTALYWYRQSLGQGLEFLIYFQGNSAPDKSGLPSDRFSAERTGGSVSTLTIQRTQQEDSAVYLCASSLGGYQETQYFGPGTRLLVL.

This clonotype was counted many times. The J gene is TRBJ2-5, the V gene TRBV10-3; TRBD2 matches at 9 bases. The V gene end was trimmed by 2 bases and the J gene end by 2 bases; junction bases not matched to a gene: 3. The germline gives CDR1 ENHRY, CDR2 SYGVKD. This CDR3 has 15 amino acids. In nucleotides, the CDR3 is TGTGCCATCAGTGAGCCCGCGGGGGGGCAAGAGACCCAGTACTTC. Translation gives CAISEPAGGQETQYF.